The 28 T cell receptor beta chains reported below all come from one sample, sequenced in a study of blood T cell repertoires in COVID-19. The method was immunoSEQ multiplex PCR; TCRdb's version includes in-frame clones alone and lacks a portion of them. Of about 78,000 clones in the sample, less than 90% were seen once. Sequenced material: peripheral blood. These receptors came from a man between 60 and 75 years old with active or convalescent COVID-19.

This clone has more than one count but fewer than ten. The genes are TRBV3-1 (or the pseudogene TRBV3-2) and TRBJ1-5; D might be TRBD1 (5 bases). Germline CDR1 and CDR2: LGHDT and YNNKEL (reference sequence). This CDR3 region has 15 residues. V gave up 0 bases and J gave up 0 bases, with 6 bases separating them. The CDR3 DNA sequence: TGTGCCAGCAGCCAAGATGGGGCTAGCAATCAGCCCCAGCATTTT. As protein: CASSQDGASNQPQHF.

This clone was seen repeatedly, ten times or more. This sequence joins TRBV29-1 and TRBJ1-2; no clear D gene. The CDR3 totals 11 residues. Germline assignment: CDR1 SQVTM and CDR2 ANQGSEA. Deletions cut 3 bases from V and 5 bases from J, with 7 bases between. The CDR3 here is CSVEARYGYTF. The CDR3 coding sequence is TGCAGCGTTGAGGCGCGGTATGGCTACACCTTC.

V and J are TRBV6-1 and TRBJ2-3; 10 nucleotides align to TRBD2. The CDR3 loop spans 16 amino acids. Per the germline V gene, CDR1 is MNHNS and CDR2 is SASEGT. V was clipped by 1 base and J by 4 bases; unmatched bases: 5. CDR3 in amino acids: CASSEVGLAGADTQYF. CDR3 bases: TGTGCCAGCAGTGAAGTTGGTCTAGCGGGGGCAGATACGCAGTATTTT.

CDR3 protein: CASSVDSRTGANGYTF. In DNA form, the CDR3 reads TGTGCCAGCAGCGTAGACTCTAGGACAGGGGCGAACGGCTACACCTTC. The chain employs TRBV9 and TRBJ1-2; 9 nucleotides line up with TRBD1. V was clipped by 0 bases and J by 8 bases; unmatched bases: 11. Germline V CDR1 and CDR2: SGDLS, YYNGEE. This CDR3 has 16 residues.

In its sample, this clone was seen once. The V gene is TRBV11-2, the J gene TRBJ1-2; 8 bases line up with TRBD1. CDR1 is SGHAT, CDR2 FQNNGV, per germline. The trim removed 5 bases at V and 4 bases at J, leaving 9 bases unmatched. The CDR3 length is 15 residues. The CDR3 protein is CASSPRQGTIYGYTF. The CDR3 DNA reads TGTGCCAGCAGCCCTCGACAGGGGACAATCTATGGCTACACCTTC.

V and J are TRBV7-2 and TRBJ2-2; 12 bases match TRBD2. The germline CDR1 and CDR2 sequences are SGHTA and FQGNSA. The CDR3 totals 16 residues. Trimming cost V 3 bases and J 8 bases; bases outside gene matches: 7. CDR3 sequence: CASSFRTSGDGGELFF. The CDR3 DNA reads TGTGCCAGCAGCTTTCGGACTAGCGGGGACGGAGGGGAGCTGTTTTTT. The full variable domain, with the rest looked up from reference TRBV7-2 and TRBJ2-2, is GAGVSQSPSNKVTEKGKDVELRCDPISGHTALYWYRQSLGQGLEFLIYFQGNSAPDKSGLPSDRFSAERTGGSVSTLTIQRTQQEDSAVYLCASSFRTSGDGGELFFGEGSRLTVL.

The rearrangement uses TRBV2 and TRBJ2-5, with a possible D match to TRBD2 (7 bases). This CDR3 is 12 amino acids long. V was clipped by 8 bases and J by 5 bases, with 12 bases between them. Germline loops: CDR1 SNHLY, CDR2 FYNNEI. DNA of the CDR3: TGTGCCAGCGGGGGGGGCTGGGAGACCCAGTACTTC. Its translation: CASGGGWETQYF.

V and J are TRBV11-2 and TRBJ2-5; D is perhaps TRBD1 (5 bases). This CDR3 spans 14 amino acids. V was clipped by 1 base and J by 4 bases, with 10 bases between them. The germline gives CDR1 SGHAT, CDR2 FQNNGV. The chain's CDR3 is CASSLGGGGETQYF. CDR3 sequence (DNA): TGTGCCAGCAGCTTAGGGGGCGGTGGAGAGACCCAGTACTTC. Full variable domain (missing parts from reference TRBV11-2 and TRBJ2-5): EAGVAQSPRYKIIEKRQSVAFWCNPISGHATLYWYQQILGQGPKLLIQFQNNGVVDDSQLPKDRFSAERLKGVDSTLKIQPAKLEDSAVYLCASSLGGGGETQYFGPGTRLLVL.

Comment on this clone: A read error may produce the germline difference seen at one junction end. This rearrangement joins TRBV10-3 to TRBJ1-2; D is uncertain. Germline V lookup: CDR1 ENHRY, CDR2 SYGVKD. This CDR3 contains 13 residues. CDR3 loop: CAISEDDAYGYTF. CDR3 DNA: TGTGCCATCAGTGAGGATGATGCCTATGGTTACACCTTC.

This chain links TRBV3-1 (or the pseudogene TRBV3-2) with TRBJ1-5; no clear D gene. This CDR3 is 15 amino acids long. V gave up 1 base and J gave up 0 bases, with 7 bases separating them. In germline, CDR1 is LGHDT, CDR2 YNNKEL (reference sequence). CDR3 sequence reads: CASSQASYSNQPQHF. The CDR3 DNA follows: TGTGCCAGCAGCCAAGCCAGTTATAGCAATCAGCCCCAGCATTTT.

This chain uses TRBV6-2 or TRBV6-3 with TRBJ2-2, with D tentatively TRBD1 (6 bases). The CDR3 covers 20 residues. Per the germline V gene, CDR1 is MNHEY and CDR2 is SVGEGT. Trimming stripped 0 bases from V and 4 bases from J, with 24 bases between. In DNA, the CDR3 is TGTGCCAGCAGTTACTCCCTCCTGTTGACCCCCAGCAGGGGCACCGGGGAGCTGTTTTTT. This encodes CASSYSLLLTPSRGTGELFF.

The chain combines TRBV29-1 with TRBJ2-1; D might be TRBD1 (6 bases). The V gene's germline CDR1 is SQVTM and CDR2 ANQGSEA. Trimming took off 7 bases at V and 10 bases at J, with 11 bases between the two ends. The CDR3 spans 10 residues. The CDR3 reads CSADQGEQFF. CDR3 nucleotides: TGCAGCGCTGACCAGGGGGAGCAGTTCTTC.

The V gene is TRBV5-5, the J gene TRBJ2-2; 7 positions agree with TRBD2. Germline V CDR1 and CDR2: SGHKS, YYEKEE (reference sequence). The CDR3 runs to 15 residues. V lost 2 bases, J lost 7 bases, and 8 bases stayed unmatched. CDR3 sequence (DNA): TGTGCCAGCAGCTTCGCGGGAGAAAGGGGCGGGGAGCTGTTTTTT. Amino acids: CASSFAGERGGELFF.

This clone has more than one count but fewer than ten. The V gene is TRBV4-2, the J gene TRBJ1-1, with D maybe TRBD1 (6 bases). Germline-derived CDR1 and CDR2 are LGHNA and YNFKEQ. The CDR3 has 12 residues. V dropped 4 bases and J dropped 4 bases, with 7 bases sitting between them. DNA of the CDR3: TGTGCCAGCAGCCCCAGGGGCACTGAAGCTTTCTTT. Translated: CASSPRGTEAFF.

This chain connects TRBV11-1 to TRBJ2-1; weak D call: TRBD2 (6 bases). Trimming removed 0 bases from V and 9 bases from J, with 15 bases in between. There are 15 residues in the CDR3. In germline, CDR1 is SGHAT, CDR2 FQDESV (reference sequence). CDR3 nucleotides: TGTGCCAGCAGCTTAGCGGGACGGGGGTTTGTTGAGCAGTTCTTC. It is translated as CASSLAGRGFVEQFF.

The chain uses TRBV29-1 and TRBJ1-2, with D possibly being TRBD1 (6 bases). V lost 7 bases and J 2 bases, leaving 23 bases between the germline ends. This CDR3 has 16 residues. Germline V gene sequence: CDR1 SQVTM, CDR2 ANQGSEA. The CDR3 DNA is TGCAGCGCCGACCCCGTCAAACAGGGTAGGAACTATGGCTACACCTTC. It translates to CSADPVKQGRNYGYTF. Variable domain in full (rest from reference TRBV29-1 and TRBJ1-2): SAVISQKPSRDICQRGTSLTIQCQVDSQVTMMFWYRQQPGQSLTLIATANQGSEATYESGFVIDKFPISRPNLTFSTLTVSNMSPEDSSIYLCSADPVKQGRNYGYTFGSGTRLTVV.

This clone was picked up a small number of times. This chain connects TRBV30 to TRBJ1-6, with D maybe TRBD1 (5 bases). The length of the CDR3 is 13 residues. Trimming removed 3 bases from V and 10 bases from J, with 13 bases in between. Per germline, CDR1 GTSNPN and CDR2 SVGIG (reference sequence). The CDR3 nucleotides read TGTGCCTGGAGGGCAGGGAGGATATCACCCCTCCACTTT. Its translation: CAWRAGRISPLHF. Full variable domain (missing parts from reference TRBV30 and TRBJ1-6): SQTIHQWPATLVQPVGSPLSLECTVEGTSNPNLYWYRQAAGRGLQLLFYSVGIGQISSEVPQNLSASRPQDRQFILSSKKLLLSDSGFYLCAWRAGRISPLHFGNGTRLTVT.

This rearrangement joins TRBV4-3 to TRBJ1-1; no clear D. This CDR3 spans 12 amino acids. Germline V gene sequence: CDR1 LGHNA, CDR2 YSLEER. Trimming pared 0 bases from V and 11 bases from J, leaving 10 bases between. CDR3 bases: TGCGCCAGCAGCCAAGATTTCGGGGAGGCTTTCTTT. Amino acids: CASSQDFGEAFF.

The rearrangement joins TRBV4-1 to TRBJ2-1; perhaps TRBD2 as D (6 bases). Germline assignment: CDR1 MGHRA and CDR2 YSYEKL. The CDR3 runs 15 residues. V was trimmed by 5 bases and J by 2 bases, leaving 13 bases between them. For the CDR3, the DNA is TGCGCCAGCAGCTCTGTCGGGGGTACCTACAATGAGCAGTTCTTC. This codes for CASSSVGGTYNEQFF.

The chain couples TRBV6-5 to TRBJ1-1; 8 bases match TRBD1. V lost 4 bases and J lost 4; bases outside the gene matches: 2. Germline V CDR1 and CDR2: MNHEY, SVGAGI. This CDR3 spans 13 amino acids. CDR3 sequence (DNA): TGTGCCAGCAGTTTCACAGGGGGCACTGAAGCTTTCTTT. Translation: CASSFTGGTEAFF.

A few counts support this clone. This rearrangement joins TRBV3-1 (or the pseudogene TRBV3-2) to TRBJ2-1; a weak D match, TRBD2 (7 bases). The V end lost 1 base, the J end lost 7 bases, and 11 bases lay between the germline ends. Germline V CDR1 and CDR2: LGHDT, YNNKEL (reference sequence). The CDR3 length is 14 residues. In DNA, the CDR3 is TGTGCCAGCAGCCAAGGTAGGGGGGGGAATGAGCAGTTCTTC. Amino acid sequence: CASSQGRGGNEQFF.

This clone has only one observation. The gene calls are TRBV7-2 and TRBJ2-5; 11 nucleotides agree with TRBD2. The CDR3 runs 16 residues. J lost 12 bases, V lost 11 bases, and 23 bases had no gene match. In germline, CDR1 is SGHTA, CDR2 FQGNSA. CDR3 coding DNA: TGTGCCTCTTCCTCGGTTGGGACTAGCGGTATGGGGGGGGAGTACTTC. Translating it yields CASSSVGTSGMGGEYF.

The DNA of the CDR3 is TGTGCCAGCAGCCCACCGACTAGCGGGGGGGCCAAGACCCAGTACTTC. Encoded protein: CASSPPTSGGAKTQYF. The V and J genes are TRBV5-4 and TRBJ2-5; 14 bases line up with TRBD2. The trim removed 4 bases at V and 6 bases at J, leaving 8 bases unmatched. The CDR3 consists of 16 residues. The germline CDR1 and CDR2 sequences are SGHNT and YYREEE (reference sequence).

The CDR3 is CATSDSQTGAVGQFF. The CDR3 bases are TGTGCCACCAGTGATTCCCAGACAGGGGCCGTGGGGCAGTTCTTC. The chain joins TRBV24-1 to TRBJ2-1; 8 nucleotides line up with TRBD1. The CDR3 totals 15 residues. Germline assignment: CDR1 KGHDR and CDR2 SFDVKD. The V gene end was trimmed by 2 bases and the J gene end by 12 bases; junction bases not matched to a gene: 11.

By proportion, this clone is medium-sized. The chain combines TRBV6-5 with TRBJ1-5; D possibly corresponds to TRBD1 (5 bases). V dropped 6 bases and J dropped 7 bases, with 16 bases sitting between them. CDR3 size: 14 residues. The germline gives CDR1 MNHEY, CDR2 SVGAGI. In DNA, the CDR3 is TGTGCCAGCAGGGGGCAGGGTCGGAGCCAGCCCCAGCATTTT. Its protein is CASRGQGRSQPQHF.

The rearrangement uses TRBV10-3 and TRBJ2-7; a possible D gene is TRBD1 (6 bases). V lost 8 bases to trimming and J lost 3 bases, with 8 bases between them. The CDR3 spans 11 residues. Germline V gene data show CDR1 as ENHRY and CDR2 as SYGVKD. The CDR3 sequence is CAISDSYEQYF. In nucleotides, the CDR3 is TGTGCCATCTCGGACAGCTACGAGCAGTACTTC.

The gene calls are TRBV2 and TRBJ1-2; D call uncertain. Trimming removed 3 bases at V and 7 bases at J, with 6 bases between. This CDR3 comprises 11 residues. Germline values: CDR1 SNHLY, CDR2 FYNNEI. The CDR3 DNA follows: TGTGCCAGCAGTGAGAGGATTGGCTACACCTTC. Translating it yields CASSERIGYTF.

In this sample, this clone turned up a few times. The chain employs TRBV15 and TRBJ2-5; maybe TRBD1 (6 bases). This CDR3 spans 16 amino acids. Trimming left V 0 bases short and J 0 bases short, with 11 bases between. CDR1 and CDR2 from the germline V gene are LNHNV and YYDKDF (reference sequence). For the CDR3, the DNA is TGTGCCACCAGCAGAGACAGGGGCCAGTACCAAGAGACCCAGTACTTC. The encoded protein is CATSRDRGQYQETQYF.